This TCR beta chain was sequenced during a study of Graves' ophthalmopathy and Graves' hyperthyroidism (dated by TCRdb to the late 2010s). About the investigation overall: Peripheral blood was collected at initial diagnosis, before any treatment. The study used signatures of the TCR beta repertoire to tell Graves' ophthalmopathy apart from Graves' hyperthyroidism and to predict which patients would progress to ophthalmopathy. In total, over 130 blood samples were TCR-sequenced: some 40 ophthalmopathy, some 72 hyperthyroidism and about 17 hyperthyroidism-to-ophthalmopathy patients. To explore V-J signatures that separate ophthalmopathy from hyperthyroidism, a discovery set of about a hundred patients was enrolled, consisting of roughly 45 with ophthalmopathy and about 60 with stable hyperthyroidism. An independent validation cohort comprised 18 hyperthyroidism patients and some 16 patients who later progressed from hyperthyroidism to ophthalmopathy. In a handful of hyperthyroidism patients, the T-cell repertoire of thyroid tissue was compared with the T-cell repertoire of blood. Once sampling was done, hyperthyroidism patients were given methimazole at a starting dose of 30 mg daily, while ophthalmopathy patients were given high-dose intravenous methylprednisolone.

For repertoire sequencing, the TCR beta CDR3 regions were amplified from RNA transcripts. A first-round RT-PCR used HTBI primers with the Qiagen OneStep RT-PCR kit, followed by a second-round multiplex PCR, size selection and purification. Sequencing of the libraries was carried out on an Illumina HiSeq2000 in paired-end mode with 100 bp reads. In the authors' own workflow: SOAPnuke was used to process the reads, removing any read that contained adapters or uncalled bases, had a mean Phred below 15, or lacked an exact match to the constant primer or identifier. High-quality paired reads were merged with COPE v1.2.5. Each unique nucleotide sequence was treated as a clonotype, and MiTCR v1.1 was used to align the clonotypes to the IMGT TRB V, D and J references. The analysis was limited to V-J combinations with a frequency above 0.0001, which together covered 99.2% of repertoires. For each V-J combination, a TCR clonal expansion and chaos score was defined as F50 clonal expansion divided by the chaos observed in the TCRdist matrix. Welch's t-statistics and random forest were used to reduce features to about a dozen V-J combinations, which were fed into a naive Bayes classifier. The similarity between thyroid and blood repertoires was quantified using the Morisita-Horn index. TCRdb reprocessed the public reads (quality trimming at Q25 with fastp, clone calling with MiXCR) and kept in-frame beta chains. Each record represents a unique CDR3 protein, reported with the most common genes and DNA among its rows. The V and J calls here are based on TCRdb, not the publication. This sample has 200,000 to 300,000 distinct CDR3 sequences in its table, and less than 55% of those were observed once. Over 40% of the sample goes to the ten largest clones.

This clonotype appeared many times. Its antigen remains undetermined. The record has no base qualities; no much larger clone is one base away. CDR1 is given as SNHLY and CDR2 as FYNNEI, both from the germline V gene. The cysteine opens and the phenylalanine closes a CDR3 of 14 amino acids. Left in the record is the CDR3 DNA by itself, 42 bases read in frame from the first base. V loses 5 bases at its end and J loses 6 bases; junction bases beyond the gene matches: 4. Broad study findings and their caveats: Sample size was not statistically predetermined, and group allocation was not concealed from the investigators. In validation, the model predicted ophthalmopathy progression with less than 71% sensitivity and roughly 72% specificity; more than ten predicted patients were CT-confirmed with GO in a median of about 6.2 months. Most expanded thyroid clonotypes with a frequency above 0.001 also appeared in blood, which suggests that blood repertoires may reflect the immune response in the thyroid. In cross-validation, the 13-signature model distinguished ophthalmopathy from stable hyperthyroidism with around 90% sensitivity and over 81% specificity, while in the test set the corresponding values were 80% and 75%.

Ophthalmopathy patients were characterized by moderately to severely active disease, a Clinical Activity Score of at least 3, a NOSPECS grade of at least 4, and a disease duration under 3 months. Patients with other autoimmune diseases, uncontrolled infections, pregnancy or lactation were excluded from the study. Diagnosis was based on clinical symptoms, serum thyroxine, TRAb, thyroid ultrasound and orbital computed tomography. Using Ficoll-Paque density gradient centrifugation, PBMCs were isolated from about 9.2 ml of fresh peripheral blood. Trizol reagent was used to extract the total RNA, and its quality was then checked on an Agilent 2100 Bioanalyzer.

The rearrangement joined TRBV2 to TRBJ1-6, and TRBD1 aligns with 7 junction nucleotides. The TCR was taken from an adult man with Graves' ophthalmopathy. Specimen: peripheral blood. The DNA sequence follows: TGTGCCAGCAGTCTCGACAGGGCTAATTCACCCCTCCACTTT. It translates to CASSLDRANSPLHF.